Listed here are 9 T cell receptor beta chains from one sample, sequenced in a study of cytotoxic CD8 clonotypes in ibrutinib-treated CLL. Repertoires were generated with immunoSEQ multiplex PCR, while TCRdb's copy carries only in-frame clones and drops some. The sample carries about 74,000 clones, 70% to 90% recorded once. The specimen was PBMCs, collected at disease progression, from a patient treated with ibrutinib. The receptors stem from a human donor with chronic lymphocytic leukemia.

V usage is TRBV6-1 and J usage is TRBJ1-5, with D maybe TRBD1 (5 bases). Between the trimmed V and J ends, which lost 3 bases and 3 bases, there was a span of 21 bases. The CDR3 contains 18 residues. Germline values: CDR1 MNHNS, CDR2 SASEGT. The CDR3 nucleotides read TGTGCCAGCAGTGAGCCCTACACCCTTATGGGGCACAATCAGCCCCAGCATTTT. Amino acids: CASSEPYTLMGHNQPQHF.

The chain joins TRBV15 to TRBJ1-4, with a possible D match to TRBD1 (5 bases). From germline, CDR1 is LNHNV and CDR2 YYDKDF (reference sequence). This CDR3 has 15 residues. Deletions cut 0 bases from V and 8 bases from J, with 13 bases between. The CDR3 region is CATSRELAGWEKLFF. For the CDR3, the DNA is TGTGCCACCAGCAGAGAATTGGCAGGGTGGGAAAAACTGTTTTTT.

This chain links TRBV2 with TRBJ1-5; no clear D. The V gene's germline CDR1 is SNHLY and CDR2 FYNNEI. The CDR3 contains 13 residues. Trimming shortened V by 7 bases and J by 6 bases, and 13 bases separated the two germline ends. The DNA for the CDR3 is TGTGCCAGCACCCGCGGGGTGGGTCAGCCCCAGCATTTT. This encodes CASTRGVGQPQHF.

CDR3 sequence: CASSAAGTSGSTDTQYF. The CDR3 nucleotides are TGTGCCAGCAGTGCGGCCGGGACTAGCGGTAGCACAGATACGCAGTATTTT. This chain joins TRBV6-1 and TRBJ2-3; 11 bases match TRBD2. Germline CDR1 MNHNS, CDR2 SASEGT. V shed 4 bases, J shed 0 bases, and the junction held 6 bases outside the gene matches. The CDR3 runs 17 residues.

This sequence joins TRBV18 and TRBJ1-5, with D unclear. The CDR3 is made up of 13 amino acids. Germline lookup yields CDR1 KGHSH and CDR2 LQKENI. V lost 2 bases and J 5 bases, leaving 7 bases between the germline ends. CDR3 sequence: CASSPDSDQPQHF. The DNA of the CDR3 is TGTGCCAGCTCACCAGATTCGGATCAGCCCCAGCATTTT. The full variable domain, in which reference TRBV18 and TRBJ1-5 provide the parts outside the CDR3, is NAGVMQNPRHLVRRRGQEARLRCSPMKGHSHVYWYRQLPEEGLKFMVYLQKENIIDESGMPKERFSAEFPKEGPSILRIQQVVRGDSAAYFCASSPDSDQPQHFGDGTRLSIL.

The chain recombines TRBV10-3 with TRBJ2-7; 13 positions agree with TRBD2. CDR1 and CDR2 (germline): ENHRY, SYGVKD. The CDR3 contains 14 residues. With 6 bases clipped from V and 5 bases from J, the junction kept 4 bases outside the gene matches. This CDR3 is CAISGTSGNHEQYF. The CDR3 DNA sequence: TGTGCCATCAGCGGGACTAGCGGGAACCACGAGCAGTACTTC.

J is TRBJ2-1 and V is TRBV7-6; D uncertain. Per the germline V gene, CDR1 is SGHVS and CDR2 is FNYEAQ. Trimming cost V 1 base and J 9 bases, with 16 bases left between them. This CDR3 comprises 15 residues. The DNA of the CDR3 is TGTGCCAGCAGCTTAGTCTCGCGGACCTGGGGTGAGCAGTTCTTC. Protein: CASSLVSRTWGEQFF.

V and J are TRBV15 and TRBJ1-3; no clear D. Germline loops: CDR1 LNHNV, CDR2 YYDKDF (reference sequence). The CDR3 has 15 amino acids. V was pared by 3 bases and J by 0 bases, with 9 bases between. The DNA for the CDR3 is TGTGCCACCAGCAGGGAGTGGGACTCTGGAAACACCATATATTTT. This sequence encodes CATSREWDSGNTIYF.

This clone came up once. The chain has TRBV4-1 and TRBJ1-1, with D hard to call. The CDR3 loop spans 15 amino acids. Germline V lookup: CDR1 MGHRA, CDR2 YSYEKL. Trimming left V 3 bases short and J 4 bases short, with 15 bases between. CDR3 loop: CASSHSTPKGTEAFF. The CDR3 DNA follows: TGCGCCAGCAGCCACTCGACACCCAAAGGCACTGAAGCTTTCTTT.